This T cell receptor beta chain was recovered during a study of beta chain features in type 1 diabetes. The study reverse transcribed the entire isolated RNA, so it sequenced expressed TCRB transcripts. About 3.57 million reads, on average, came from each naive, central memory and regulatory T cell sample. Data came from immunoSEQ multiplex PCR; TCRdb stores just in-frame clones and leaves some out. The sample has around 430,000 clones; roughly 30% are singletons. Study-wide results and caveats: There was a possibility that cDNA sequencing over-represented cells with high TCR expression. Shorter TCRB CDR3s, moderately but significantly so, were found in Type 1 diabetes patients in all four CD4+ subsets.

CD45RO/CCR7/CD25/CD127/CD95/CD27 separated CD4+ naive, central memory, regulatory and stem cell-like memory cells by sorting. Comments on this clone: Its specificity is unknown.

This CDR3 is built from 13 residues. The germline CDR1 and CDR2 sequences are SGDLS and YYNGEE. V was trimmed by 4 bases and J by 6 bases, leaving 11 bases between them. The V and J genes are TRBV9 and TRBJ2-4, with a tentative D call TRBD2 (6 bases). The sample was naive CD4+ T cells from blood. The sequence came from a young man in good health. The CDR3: CASSKGRGNIQYF. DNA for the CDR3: TGTGCCAGCAGCAAGGGGCGGGGAAACATTCAGTACTTC.